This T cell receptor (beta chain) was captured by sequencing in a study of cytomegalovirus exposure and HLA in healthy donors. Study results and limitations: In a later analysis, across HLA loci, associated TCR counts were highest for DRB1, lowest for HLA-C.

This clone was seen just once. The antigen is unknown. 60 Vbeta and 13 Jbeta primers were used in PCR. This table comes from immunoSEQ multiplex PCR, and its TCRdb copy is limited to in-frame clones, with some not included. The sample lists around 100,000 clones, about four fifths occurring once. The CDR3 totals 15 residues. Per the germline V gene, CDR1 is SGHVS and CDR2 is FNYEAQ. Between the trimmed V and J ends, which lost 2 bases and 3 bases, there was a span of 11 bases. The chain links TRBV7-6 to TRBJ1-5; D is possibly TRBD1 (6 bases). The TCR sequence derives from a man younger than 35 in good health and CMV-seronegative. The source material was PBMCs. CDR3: CASSLTGSDNQPQHF. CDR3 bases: TGTGCCAGCAGCTTAACAGGGTCTGACAATCAGCCCCAGCATTTT. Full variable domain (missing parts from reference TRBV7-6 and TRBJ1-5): GAGVSQSPRYKVTKRGQDVALRCDPISGHVSLYWYRQALGQGPEFLTYFNYEAQQDKSGLPNDRFSAERPEGSISTLTIQRTEQRDSAMYRCASSLTGSDNQPQHFGDGTRLSIL.